This T cell receptor beta chain stems from a study of T cells in Graves' hyperthyroidism and ophthalmopathy. Study observations and caveats: Most clonotypes expanded in thyroid above 0.001 were likewise present in blood.

With duration under 3 months, ophthalmopathy was active: Clinical Activity Score at least 3, NOSPECS at least 4. For the diagnoses, clinical symptoms, serum thyroxine and TRAb, thyroid ultrasound and orbital computed tomography were used. PBMCs were obtained from approximately 10 ml fresh peripheral blood. V was cut by 6 bases and J by 0 bases, with 6 bases left in between. This CDR3 spans 13 amino acids. Looked up from germline, CDR1 is KGHSH and CDR2 is LQKENI. TCR beta CDR3 sequences were amplified from RNA transcripts. A first-round RT-PCR of the TCR CDR3 used the HTBI primer set. TCRdb processed the multiplex PCR reads anew with MiXCR; each CDR3 protein has one entry. The sample lists about 58,000 distinct CDR3 sequences; 49% were seen once. As to this clonotype: Its antigen remains unidentified.

J is TRBJ2-1 and V is TRBV18; no clear D gene. The specimen was blood. The source is a woman aged 30 to 39 with Graves' ophthalmopathy. This CDR3 reads CASSSSSYNEQFF. The DNA of the CDR3 is TGTGCCAGCTCGTCTAGCTCCTACAATGAGCAGTTCTTC.